The 16 T cell receptor beta chains reported below all come from one sample, sequenced in a study of OX40 agonist ivuxolimab in advanced cancers. The data were produced by immunoSEQ multiplex PCR, yet TCRdb's version contains in-frame clones alone and is incomplete. Here the sample spans 65,000 to 75,000 clones, approximately 81% being singletons. The source material was CD4+ or CD8+ T cells sorted from blood, sampled in a trial of the OX40 agonist ivuxolimab. These receptors were collected from an adult with an advanced solid tumor such as melanoma, head and neck, liver or kidney cancer.

The V call is TRBV2, the J call TRBJ1-1; possibly TRBD1 for D (5 bases). The germline V and J ends were trimmed by 9 bases and 6 bases, with 11 bases remaining between them. CDR1 is SNHLY and CDR2 is FYNNEI in the germline V gene. The CDR3 covers 11 residues. The CDR3 bases are TGTGCCAGTCAGGGTTGGGCTGAAGCTTTCTTT. As protein: CASQGWAEAFF. The complete variable domain, with remaining parts taken from reference TRBV2 and TRBJ1-1, reads EPEVTQTPSHQVTQMGQEVILRCVPISNHLYFYWYRQILGQKVEFLVSFYNNEISEKSEIFDDQFSVERPDGSNFTLKIRSTKLEDSAMYFCASQGWAEAFFGQGTRLTVV.

V and J are TRBV7-2 and TRBJ2-7, with D perhaps matching TRBD1 (7 bases). Germline V gene sequence: CDR1 SGHTA, CDR2 FQGNSA. The CDR3 sequence is 16 residues long. Trimming removed 1 base at V and 6 bases at J, with 19 bases between. CDR3 sequence (DNA): TGTGCCAGCAGCTTAGACGGCGGGACAGTTCGACCCGAGCAGTACTTC. It codes for CASSLDGGTVRPEQYF.

V is TRBV4-1 and J is TRBJ1-6; a possible D gene is TRBD1 (6 bases). V lost 0 bases, J lost 10 bases, and 19 bases lay in between. The CDR3 consists of 17 residues. CDR1 is MGHRA and CDR2 is YSYEKL in the germline V gene. CDR3 coding DNA: TGCGCCAGCAGCCAAGATCTACGTTCCAGGGGAGGCTCACCCCTCCACTTT. This encodes CASSQDLRSRGGSPLHF.

This sequence joins TRBV7-9 and TRBJ2-1, with TRBD2 identical over 14 bases. The CDR3 is 16 amino acids. Germline CDR1 and CDR2: SEHNR and FQNEAQ (reference sequence). The J segment lost 7 bases and the V segment lost 7 bases, leaving 9 bases of the junction unmatched. CDR3 sequence (DNA): TGTGCCAGCACCCCTGCCGGGACTAGCGGGAGAAATGAGCAGTTCTTC. Amino acids: CASTPAGTSGRNEQFF.

V usage is TRBV7-9 and J usage is TRBJ1-4, with D perhaps matching TRBD1 (6 bases). Between the trimmed V and J ends, which lost 0 bases and 8 bases, there was a span of 7 bases. CDR1 and CDR2 (germline): SEHNR, FQNEAQ (reference sequence). The CDR3 totals 13 residues. The CDR3 region is CASSLAGGEKLFF. CDR3 bases: TGTGCCAGCAGCTTAGCAGGGGGAGAAAAACTGTTTTTT.

The chain couples TRBV28 to TRBJ1-4, with D possibly matching TRBD1 (6 bases). V gave up 6 bases and J gave up 2 bases, with 10 bases separating them. The germline gives CDR1 MDHEN, CDR2 SYDVKM. The CDR3 is 14 residues long. The DNA for the CDR3 is TGTGCCAGCAGAAGGACAGCCACTAATGAAAAACTGTTTTTT. It translates to CASRRTATNEKLFF.

The rearrangement uses TRBV28 and TRBJ1-5; D is unclear. In germline, CDR1 is MDHEN, CDR2 SYDVKM. The CDR3 totals 15 residues. Trimming left V 5 bases short and J 1 base short, with 12 bases between. The CDR3, as DNA: TGTGCCAGCAGTACCCCGCAAGGAAGCAATCAGCCCCAGCATTTT. This encodes CASSTPQGSNQPQHF.

The gene calls are TRBV5-1 and TRBJ1-4; D is perhaps TRBD1 (6 bases). The V end lost 0 bases, the J end lost 6 bases, and 12 bases lay between the germline ends. Germline CDR1 is SGHRS and CDR2 is YFSETQ. This CDR3 contains 15 residues. CDR3 protein: CASSLEGGRDEKLFF. As DNA, the CDR3 is TGCGCCAGCAGCTTGGAGGGGGGCAGGGATGAAAAACTGTTTTTT.

The chain couples TRBV5-6 to TRBJ2-1; 9 nucleotides line up with TRBD2. J was trimmed by 5 bases and V by 2 bases; bases with no gene match: 2. CDR1 is SGHDT, CDR2 YYEEEE, per germline. The CDR3 length is 14 residues. The CDR3, as DNA: TGTGCCAGCAGCTTAATAGCGGGAGACAATGAGCAGTTCTTC. It specifies CASSLIAGDNEQFF.

The rearrangement links TRBV9 to TRBJ2-2, with D possibly matching TRBD2 (7 bases). Germline CDR1 is SGDLS and CDR2 is YYNGEE. Trimming pared 4 bases from V and 4 bases from J, leaving 17 bases between. The CDR3 covers 16 residues. The CDR3 loop is CASSSSAGAGTGELFF. The CDR3 coding sequence is TGTGCCAGCAGCTCCTCTGCGGGGGCGGGCACCGGGGAGCTGTTTTTT.

The V call is TRBV30, the J call TRBJ1-2; 8 bases fit TRBD1. The CDR3 length is 15 residues. J gave up 2 bases and V 1 base, and 6 bases lay outside the gene matches. Germline loops: CDR1 GTSNPN, CDR2 SVGIG (reference sequence). The DNA for the CDR3 is TGTGCCTGGAGTGATAGGACAGGGAGGAACTATGGCTACACCTTC. Protein: CAWSDRTGRNYGYTF.

The rearrangement links TRBV5-6 to TRBJ2-3; D perhaps matches TRBD1 (6 bases). The V and J ends lost 0 bases and 10 bases respectively, with 12 bases between them. The CDR3 is 13 residues long. Germline V gives CDR1 SGHDT, CDR2 YYEEEE. The CDR3 is CASSLAGVVAQYF. Here the CDR3 DNA reads TGTGCCAGCAGCTTGGCAGGGGTTGTAGCGCAGTATTTT. Using reference TRBV5-6 and TRBJ2-3 for the parts outside the CDR3, the full variable domain is DAGVTQSPTHLIKTRGQQVTLRCSPKSGHDTVSWYQQALGQGPQFIFQYYEEEERQRGNFPDRFSGHQFPNYSSELNVNALLLGDSALYLCASSLAGVVAQYFGPGTRLTVL.

This clone is categorized as medium-sized. This chain uses TRBV30 with TRBJ1-2; D gene ambiguous. The CDR3 runs 12 residues. The V end was cut by 1 base, the J end by 5 bases, with 8 bases between. Germline CDR1 and CDR2: GTSNPN and SVGIG (reference sequence). CDR3 sequence reads: CAWSGLRYGYTF. CDR3 nucleotide sequence: TGTGCCTGGAGTGGGTTACGGTATGGCTACACCTTC.

This clone was seen once. The chain is built from TRBV15 and TRBJ2-7; the D is unclear. Germline values: CDR1 LNHNV, CDR2 YYDKDF (reference sequence). The CDR3 is made up of 16 amino acids. Trimming removed 4 bases at V and 2 bases at J, with 18 bases between. In DNA form, the CDR3 reads TGTGCCACCAGCACCCCTAGAGGTGCAGGCGCCTACGAGCAGTACTTC. Translation gives CATSTPRGAGAYEQYF.

V is TRBV9 and J is TRBJ2-7, with D perhaps given as TRBD1 or TRBD2 (5 bases each). With 4 bases removed from V and 4 bases from J, the gap between germline ends came to 15 bases. This CDR3 is built from 14 residues. The V gene's germline CDR1 is SGDLS and CDR2 YYNGEE. CDR3 coding DNA: TGTGCCAGCAGCTCACATGGGACCGGGTACGAGCAGTACTTC. Protein sequence: CASSSHGTGYEQYF.

The CDR3 DNA reads TGTGCCAGCAGCTCACGGATGAACACTGAAGCTTTCTTT. Translating gives CASSSRMNTEAFF. V is TRBV7-9 and J is TRBJ1-1; no clear D gene. With 4 bases removed from V and 0 bases from J, the gap between germline ends came to 6 bases. Per the germline V gene, CDR1 is SEHNR and CDR2 is FQNEAQ (reference sequence). The CDR3 has 13 residues.